The entry below gives a single TCR beta chain sequence along with its context. What it recognizes is unknown. This entry belongs to a study of cytomegalovirus exposure and HLA in healthy donors. Method: immunoSEQ multiplex PCR; TCRdb's copy keeps in-frame clones and lacks some. Found here are some 87,000 clones, around 96% of them singletons; the top ten hold about 1.3%. Per germline, CDR1 MGHRA and CDR2 YSYEKL. Trimming stripped 0 bases from V and 9 bases from J, with 27 bases between. There are 19 residues in the CDR3. Study results and limitations: Most observed TCR sequences were rare, whereas some public TCRs were detected in many donors. According to a subsequent analysis, TCR clusters from the first cohort were inclined to appear together in the 110 or so validation repertoires.

The source of this sequence is a woman younger than 35 in good health and CMV-seronegative. The chain recombines TRBV4-1 with TRBJ1-5; D is perhaps TRBD1 (6 bases). The sequenced sample was PBMCs. DNA of the CDR3: TGCGCCAGCAGCCAAGAGCCAGTTCACCGGGACACCGCCTATATGCCCCAGCATTTT. It translates to CASSQEPVHRDTAYMPQHF.